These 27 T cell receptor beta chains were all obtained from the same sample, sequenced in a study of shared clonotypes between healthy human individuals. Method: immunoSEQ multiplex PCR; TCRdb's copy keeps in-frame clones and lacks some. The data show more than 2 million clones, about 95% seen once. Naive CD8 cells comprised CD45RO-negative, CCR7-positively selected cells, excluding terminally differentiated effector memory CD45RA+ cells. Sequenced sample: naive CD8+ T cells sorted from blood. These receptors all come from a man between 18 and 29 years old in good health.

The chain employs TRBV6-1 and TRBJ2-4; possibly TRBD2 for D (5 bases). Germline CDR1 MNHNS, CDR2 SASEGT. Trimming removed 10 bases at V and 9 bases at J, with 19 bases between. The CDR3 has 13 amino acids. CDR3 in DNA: TGTGCCATCCTGGACTCCCGGGGTGGCATTCAGTACTTC. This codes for CAILDSRGGIQYF.

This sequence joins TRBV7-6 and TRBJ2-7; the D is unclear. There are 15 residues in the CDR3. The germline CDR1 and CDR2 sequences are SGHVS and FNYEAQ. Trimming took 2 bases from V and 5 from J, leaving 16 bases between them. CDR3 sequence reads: CASSLKRLPPNEQYF. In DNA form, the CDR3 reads TGTGCCAGCAGCTTAAAACGTCTGCCTCCCAACGAGCAGTACTTC. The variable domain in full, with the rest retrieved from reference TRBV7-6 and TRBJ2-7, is GAGVSQSPRYKVTKRGQDVALRCDPISGHVSLYWYRQALGQGPEFLTYFNYEAQQDKSGLPNDRFSAERPEGSISTLTIQRTEQRDSAMYRCASSLKRLPPNEQYFGPGTRLTVT.

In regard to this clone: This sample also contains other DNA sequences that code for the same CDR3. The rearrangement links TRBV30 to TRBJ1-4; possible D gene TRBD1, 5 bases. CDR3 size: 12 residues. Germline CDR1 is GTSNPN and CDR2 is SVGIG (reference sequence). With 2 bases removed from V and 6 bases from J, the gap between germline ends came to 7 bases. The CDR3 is CAWSRGDEKLFF. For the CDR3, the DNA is TGTGCCTGGAGTCGGGGGGATGAAAAACTGTTTTTT.

CDR3 nucleotide sequence: TGCGCCAGCAGCCCCGAACCCAATCAGCCCCAGCATTTT. Encoded protein: CASSPEPNQPQHF. This chain links TRBV5-1 with TRBJ1-5; no clear D gene. CDR3 size: 13 residues. Between the trimmed V and J ends, which lost 4 bases and 3 bases, there was a span of 8 bases. In germline, CDR1 is SGHRS, CDR2 YFSETQ.

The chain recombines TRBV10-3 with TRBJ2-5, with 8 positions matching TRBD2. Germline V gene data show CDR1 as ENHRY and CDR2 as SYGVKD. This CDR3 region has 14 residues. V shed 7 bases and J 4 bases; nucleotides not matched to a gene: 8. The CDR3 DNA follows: TGTGCCATCAAATCGGCGGGAGGCCGAGAGACCCAGTACTTC. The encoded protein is CAIKSAGGRETQYF.

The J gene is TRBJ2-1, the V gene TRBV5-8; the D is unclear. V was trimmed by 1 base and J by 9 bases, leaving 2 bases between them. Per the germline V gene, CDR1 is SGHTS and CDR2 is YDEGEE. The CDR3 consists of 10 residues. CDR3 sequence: CASSLIEQFF. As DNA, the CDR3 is TGTGCCAGCAGCTTGATTGAGCAGTTCTTC.

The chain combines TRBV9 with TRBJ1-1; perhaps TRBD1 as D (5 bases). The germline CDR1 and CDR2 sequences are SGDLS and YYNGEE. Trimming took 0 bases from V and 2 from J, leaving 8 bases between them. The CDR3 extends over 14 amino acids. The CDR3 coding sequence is TGTGCCAGCAGCGTAGGCTGGGACAACACTGAAGCTTTCTTT. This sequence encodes CASSVGWDNTEAFF. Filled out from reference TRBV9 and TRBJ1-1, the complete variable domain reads DSGVTQTPKHLITATGQRVTLRCSPRSGDLSVYWYQQSLDQGLQFLIQYYNGEERAKGNILERFSAQQFPDLHSELNLSSLELGDSALYFCASSVGWDNTEAFFGQGTRLTVV.

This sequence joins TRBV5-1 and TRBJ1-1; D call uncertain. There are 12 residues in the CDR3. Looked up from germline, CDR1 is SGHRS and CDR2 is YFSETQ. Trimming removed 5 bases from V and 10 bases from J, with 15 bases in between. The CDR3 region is CASSPDLRGAFF. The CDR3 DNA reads TGCGCCAGCAGTCCAGACCTGCGGGGAGCTTTCTTT.

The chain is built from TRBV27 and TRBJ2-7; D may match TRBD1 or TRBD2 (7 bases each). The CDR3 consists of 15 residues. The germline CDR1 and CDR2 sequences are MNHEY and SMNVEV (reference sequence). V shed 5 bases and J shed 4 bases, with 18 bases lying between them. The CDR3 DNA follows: TGTGCCAGCAGTCCGACAGGGAGGGGGATGTACGAGCAGTACTTC. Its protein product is CASSPTGRGMYEQYF.

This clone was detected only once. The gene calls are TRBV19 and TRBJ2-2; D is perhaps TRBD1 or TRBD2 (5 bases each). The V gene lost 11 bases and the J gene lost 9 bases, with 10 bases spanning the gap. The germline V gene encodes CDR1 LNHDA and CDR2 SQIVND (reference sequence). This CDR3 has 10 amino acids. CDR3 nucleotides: TGTGCCTCCCGGGGCCGGGAGCTGTTTTTT. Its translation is CASRGRELFF.

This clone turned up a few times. In nucleotides, the CDR3 is TGTGCCAGTAGTATTATCACCGGGGGGAATCAGCCCCAGCATTTT. Residues: CASSIITGGNQPQHF. The genes are TRBV19 and TRBJ1-5; D perhaps matches TRBD1 (5 bases). Trimming removed 3 bases from V and 4 bases from J, with 13 bases in between. The V gene's germline CDR1 is LNHDA and CDR2 SQIVND (reference sequence). The CDR3 sequence is 15 residues long.

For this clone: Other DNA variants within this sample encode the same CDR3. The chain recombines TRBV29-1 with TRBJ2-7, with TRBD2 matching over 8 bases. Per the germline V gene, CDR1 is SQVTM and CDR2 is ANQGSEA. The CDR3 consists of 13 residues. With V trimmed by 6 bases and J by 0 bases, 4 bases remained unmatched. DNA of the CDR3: TGCAGCGTCGTGACTAGCGCCTCCTACGAGCAGTACTTC. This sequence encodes CSVVTSASYEQYF.

Here the CDR3 DNA reads TGTGCCAGCAGTTCCCAAAGGGGGGCCCTCGAGGACTACGAGCAGTACTTC. This sequence encodes CASSSQRGALEDYEQYF. The chain couples TRBV28 to TRBJ2-7; D could derive from TRBD1 or TRBD2 (6 bases each). The CDR3 covers 17 residues. From germline, CDR1 is MDHEN and CDR2 SYDVKM. The ends were cut back, 4 bases at V and 3 bases at J, with 22 bases in the middle.

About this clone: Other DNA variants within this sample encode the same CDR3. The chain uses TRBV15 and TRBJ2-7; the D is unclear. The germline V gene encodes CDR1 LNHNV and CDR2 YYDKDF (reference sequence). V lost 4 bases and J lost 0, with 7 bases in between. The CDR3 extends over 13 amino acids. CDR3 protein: CATSKTGSYEQYF. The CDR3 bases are TGTGCCACCAGCAAGACGGGCTCCTACGAGCAGTACTTC.

Written as DNA, the CDR3 is TGTGCCAGCAGCATCGGGACAGGGTGGAATGAGCAGTTCTTC. This encodes CASSIGTGWNEQFF. The V gene is TRBV5-6, the J gene TRBJ2-1; 9 bases fit TRBD1. Germline V lookup: CDR1 SGHDT, CDR2 YYEEEE. With V trimmed by 4 bases and J by 7 bases, 6 bases remained unmatched. The CDR3 is made up of 14 amino acids.

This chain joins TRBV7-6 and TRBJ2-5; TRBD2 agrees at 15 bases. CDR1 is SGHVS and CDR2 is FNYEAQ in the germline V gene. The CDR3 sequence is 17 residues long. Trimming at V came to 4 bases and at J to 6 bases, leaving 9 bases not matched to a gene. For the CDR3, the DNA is TGTGCCAGCAGCTCTGGGACTAGCGGGGGGTTCAGACAGACCCAGTACTTC. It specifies CASSSGTSGGFRQTQYF.

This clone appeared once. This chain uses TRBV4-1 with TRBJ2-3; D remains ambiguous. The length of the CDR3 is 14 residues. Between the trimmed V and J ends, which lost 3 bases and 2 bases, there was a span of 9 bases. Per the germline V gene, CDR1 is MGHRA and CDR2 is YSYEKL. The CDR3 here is CASSHIGPTDTQYF. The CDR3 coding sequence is TGCGCCAGCAGCCATATCGGGCCCACAGATACGCAGTATTTT.

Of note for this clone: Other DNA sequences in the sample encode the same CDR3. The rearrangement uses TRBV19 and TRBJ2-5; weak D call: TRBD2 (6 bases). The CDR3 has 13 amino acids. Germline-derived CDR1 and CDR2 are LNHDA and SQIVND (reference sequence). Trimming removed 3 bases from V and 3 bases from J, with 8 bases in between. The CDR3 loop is CASSIPGEETQYF. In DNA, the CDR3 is TGTGCCAGTAGTATTCCGGGGGAAGAGACCCAGTACTTC.

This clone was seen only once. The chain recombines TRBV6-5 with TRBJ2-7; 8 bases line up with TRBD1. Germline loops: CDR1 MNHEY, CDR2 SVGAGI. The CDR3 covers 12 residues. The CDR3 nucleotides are TGTGCGTCAGGGGCAGGGGGCAGCGAGCAGTACTTC. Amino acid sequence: CASGAGGSEQYF.

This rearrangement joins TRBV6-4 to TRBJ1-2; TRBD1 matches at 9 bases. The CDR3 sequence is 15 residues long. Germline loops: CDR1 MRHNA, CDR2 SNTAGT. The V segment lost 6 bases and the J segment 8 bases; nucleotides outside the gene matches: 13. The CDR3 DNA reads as TGTGCCAGCAGACAAAACCGGGACAGGGACGGGGGCTACACCTTC. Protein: CASRQNRDRDGGYTF.

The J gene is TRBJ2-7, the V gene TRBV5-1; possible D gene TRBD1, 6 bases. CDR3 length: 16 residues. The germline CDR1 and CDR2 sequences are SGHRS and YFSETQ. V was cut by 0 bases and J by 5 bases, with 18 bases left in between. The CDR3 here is CASSLGNSRGGDEQYF. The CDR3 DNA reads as TGCGCCAGCAGCTTGGGAAACAGCAGGGGTGGCGACGAGCAGTACTTC.

CDR3 amino acids: CASKGVQETQYF. The CDR3, as DNA: TGTGCCAGTAAGGGGGTACAAGAGACCCAGTACTTC. The chain uses TRBV19 and TRBJ2-5; D is perhaps TRBD1 (6 bases). V lost 7 bases to trimming and J lost 2 bases, with 8 bases between them. This CDR3 spans 12 amino acids. The V gene's germline CDR1 is LNHDA and CDR2 SQIVND (reference sequence).

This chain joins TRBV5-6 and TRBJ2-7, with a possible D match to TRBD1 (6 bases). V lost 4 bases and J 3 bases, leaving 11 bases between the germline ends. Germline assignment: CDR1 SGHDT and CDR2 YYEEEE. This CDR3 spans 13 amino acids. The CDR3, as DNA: TGTGCCAGCAGCGAGGGACATAGCTACGAGCAGTACTTC. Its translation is CASSEGHSYEQYF. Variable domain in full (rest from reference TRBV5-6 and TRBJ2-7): DAGVTQSPTHLIKTRGQQVTLRCSPKSGHDTVSWYQQALGQGPQFIFQYYEEEERQRGNFPDRFSGHQFPNYSSELNVNALLLGDSALYLCASSEGHSYEQYFGPGTRLTVT.

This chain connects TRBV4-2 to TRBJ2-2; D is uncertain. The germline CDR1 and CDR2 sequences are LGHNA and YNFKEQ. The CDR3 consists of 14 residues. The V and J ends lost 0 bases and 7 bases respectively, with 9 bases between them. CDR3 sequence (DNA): TGTGCCAGCAGCCAAGAGTGGGGATACGGGGAGCTGTTTTTT. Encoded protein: CASSQEWGYGELFF.

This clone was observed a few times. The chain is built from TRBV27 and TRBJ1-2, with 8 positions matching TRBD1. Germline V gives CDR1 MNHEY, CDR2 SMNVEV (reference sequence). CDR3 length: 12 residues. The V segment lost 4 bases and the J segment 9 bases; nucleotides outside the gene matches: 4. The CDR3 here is CASSSGGLSYTF. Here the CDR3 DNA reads TGTGCCAGCAGTTCAGGGGGCTTGAGCTACACCTTC.

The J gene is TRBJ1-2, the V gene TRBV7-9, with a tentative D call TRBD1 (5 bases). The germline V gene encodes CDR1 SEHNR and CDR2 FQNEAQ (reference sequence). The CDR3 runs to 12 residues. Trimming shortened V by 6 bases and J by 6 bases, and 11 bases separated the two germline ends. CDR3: CASSEGRDGYTF. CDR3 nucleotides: TGTGCCAGCAGTGAGGGGCGGGATGGCTACACCTTC.

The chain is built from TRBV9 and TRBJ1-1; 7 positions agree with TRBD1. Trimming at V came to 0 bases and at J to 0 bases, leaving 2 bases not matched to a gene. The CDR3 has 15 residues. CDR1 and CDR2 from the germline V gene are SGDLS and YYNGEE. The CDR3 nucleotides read TGTGCCAGCAGCGTAGCTGACAGGGTGAACACTGAAGCTTTCTTT. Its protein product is CASSVADRVNTEAFF.